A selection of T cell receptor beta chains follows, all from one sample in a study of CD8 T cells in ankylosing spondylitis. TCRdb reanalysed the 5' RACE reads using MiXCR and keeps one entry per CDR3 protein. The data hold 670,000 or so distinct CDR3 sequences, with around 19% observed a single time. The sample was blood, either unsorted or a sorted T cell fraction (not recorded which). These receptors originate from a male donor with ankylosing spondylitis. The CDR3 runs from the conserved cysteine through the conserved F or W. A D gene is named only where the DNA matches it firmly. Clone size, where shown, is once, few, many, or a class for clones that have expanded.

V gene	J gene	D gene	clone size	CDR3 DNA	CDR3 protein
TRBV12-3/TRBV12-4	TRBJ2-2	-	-	TGTGCCAGCAGTTTCGGGCACTACACCGGGGAGCTGTTTTTT	CASSFGHYTGELFF
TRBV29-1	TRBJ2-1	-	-	TGCAGCGTTGGGAGATGGGGGCAGTACAATGAGCAGTTCTTC	CSVGRWGQYNEQFF
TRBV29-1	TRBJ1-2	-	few	TGCAGCGTTGAAGATCTTCGGCAGGGCAGCTATGGCTACACCTTC	CSVEDLRQGSYGYTF
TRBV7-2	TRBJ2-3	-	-	TGTGCCAGCAGCTTAGCTAAACCGGGGAATACGCAGTATTTT	CASSLAKPGNTQYF
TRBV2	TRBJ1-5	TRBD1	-	TGTGCCAGCAGTGTTGACAGGGACCATCAGCCCCAGCATTTT	CASSVDRDHQPQHF
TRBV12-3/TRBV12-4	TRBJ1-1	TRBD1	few	TGTGCCAGCAGGTCGACAGGGCGGAACACTGAAGCTTTCTTT	CASRSTGRNTEAFF
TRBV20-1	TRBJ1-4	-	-	TGCAGTGCTAGAGTGGCGCGGGGGCAAGGGGAAAAACTGTTTTTT	CSARVARGQGEKLFF
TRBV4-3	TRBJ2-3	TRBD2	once	TGCGCCAGCAGCCAAGGTACTAGCGGGTCTAGAGATACGCAGTATTTT	CASSQGTSGSRDTQYF
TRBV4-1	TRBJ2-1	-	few	TGCGCCAGCAGCCCCCCCGTCGGGAGCTCCTACAATGAGCAGTTCTTC	CASSPPVGSSYNEQFF
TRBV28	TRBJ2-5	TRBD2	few	TGTGCCAGCAGTCCATACGGGACTAGGGAAGAGACCCAGTACTTC	CASSPYGTREETQYF
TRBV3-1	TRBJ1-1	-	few	TGTGCCAGCAGCCCCAACCTCGCCGACAGGCGCCCTGAAGCTTTCTTT	CASSPNLADRRPEAFF
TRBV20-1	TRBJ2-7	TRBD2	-	TGCAGTGCTAGTGGGGACCTAGCGGGAGGTGGCGAGCAGTACTTC	CSASGDLAGGGEQYF
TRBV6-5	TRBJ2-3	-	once	TGTGCCAGCAGTTATGGGTCCGCAGATACGCAGTATTTT	CASSYGSADTQYF
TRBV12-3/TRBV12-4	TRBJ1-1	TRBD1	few	TGTGCCAGCACCCTGGGACAGACGAACACTGAAGCTTTCTTT	CASTLGQTNTEAFF
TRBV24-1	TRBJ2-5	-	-	TGTGCCACCAGTGATTTGAGGTTTGGGGGGCTGGAGACCCAGTACTTC	CATSDLRFGGLETQYF
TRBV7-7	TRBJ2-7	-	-	TGTGCTAGCAGCCCCCCAGGGATGGCAAACGAGCAGTACTTC	CASSPPGMANEQYF
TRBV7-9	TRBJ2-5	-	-	TGTGCCAGCAGCTACCAGTTGGAGACCCAGTACTTC	CASSYQLETQYF
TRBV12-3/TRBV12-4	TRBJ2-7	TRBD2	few	TGTGCCAGCAGTCAGGGACTAGCGAGATACTCCTACGAGCAGTACTTC	CASSQGLARYSYEQYF
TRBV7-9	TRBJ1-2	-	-	TGTGCCAGCAGCTTAGATAGCGGCCCCGGGGACTATGGCTACACCTTC	CASSLDSGPGDYGYTF
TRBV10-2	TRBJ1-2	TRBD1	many	TGCGCCAGCTCCGGGACAGGGGACTATGGCTACACCTTC	CASSGTGDYGYTF
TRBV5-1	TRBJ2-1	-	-	TGCGCCAGCAGCCCTCAGGGGCCCCCGTATGAGCAGTTCTTC	CASSPQGPPYEQFF
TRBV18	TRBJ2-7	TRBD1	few	TGTGCCAGCTCACCATCCCTCGGGACAGGGCGCGAGCAGTACTTC	CASSPSLGTGREQYF
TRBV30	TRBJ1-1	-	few	TGTGCCTGGAGTGTACTTACTGAAGCTTTCTTT	CAWSVLTEAFF
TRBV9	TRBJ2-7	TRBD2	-	TGTGCCAGCAGCGGCGCTAGCGGGGGGAGTGGCGAGCAGTACTTC	CASSGASGGSGEQYF
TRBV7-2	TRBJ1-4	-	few	TGTGCCAGCAGCTTAGCGGGGGGCTTAGGTGAAAAACTGTTTTTT	CASSLAGGLGEKLFF
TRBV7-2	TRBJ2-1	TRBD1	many	TGTGCCAGCAGAATAACCGGGACAGGGGACTCCTACAATGAGCAGTTCTTC	CASRITGTGDSYNEQFF
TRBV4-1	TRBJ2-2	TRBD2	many	TGCGCCAGCAGCGGACGGACTAGCGGGGGCCCGAACACCGGGGAGCTGTTTTTT	CASSGRTSGGPNTGELFF